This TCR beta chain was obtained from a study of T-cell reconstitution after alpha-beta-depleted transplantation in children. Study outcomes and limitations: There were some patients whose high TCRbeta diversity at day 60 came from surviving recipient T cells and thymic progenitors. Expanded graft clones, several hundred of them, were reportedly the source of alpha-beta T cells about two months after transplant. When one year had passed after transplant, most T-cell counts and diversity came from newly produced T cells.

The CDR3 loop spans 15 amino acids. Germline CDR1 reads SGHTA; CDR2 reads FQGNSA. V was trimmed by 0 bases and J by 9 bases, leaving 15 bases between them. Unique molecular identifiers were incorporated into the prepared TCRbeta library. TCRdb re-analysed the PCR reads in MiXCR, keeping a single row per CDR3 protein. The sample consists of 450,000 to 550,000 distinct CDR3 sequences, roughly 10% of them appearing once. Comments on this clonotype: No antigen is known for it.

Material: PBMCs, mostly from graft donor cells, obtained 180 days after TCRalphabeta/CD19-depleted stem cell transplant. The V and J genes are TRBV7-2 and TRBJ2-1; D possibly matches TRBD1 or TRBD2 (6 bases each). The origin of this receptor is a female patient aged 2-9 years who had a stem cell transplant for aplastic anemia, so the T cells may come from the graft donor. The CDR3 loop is CASSLAGGRPAEQFF. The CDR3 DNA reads TGTGCCAGCAGCTTAGCGGGGGGCAGGCCGGCTGAGCAGTTCTTC.